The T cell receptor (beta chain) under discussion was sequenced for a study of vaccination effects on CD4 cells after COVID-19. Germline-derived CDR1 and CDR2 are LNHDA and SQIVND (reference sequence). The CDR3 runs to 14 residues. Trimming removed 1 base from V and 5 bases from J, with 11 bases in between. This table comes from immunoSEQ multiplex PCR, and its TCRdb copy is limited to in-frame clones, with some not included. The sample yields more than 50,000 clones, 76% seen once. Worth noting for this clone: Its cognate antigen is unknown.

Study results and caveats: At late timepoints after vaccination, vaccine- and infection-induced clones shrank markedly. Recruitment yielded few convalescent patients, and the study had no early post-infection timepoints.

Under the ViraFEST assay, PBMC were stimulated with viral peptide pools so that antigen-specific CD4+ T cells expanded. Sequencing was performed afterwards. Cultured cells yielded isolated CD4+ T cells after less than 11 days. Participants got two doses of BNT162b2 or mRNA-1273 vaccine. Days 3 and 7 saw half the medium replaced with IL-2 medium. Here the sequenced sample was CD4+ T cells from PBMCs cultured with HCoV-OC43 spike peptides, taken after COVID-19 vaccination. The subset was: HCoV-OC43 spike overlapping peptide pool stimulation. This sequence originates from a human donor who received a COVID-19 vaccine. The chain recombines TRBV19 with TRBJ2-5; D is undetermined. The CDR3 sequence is CASSIVRSGETQYF. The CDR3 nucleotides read TGTGCCAGTAGTATAGTACGTAGTGGGGAGACCCAGTACTTC.